The 31 T cell receptor beta chains below were found in one sample sequenced in a study of OX40 agonist ivuxolimab in advanced cancers. Sequencing was performed with immunoSEQ multiplex PCR; in TCRdb, only in-frame clones are kept and a portion is missing. The sample carries 70,000 to 95,000 clones, over 75% recorded once. The sample was CD4+ or CD8+ T cells sorted from blood, taken in a trial of the OX40 agonist ivuxolimab. These receptors all come from an adult with an advanced solid tumor such as melanoma, head and neck, liver or kidney cancer.

CDR3 protein: CASSYSILAGLYEQYF. CDR3 DNA: TGTGCCAGCAGTTACTCGATTCTAGCGGGACTCTACGAGCAGTACTTC. The V gene is TRBV6-5, the J gene TRBJ2-7; TRBD2 matches 9 bases. Germline CDR1 reads MNHEY; CDR2 reads SVGAGI. Trimming removed 0 bases from V and 3 bases from J; junction bases left unmatched: 6. The CDR3 length is 16 residues.

The chain couples TRBV6-5 to TRBJ1-1; possibly TRBD1 for D (5 bases). The V end was cut by 5 bases, the J end by 1 base, with 8 bases between. CDR1 is MNHEY, CDR2 SVGAGI, per germline. The length of the CDR3 is 13 residues. CDR3 protein: CASSRQGNTEAFF. The CDR3 DNA follows: TGTGCCAGCAGTCGCCAGGGGAACACTGAAGCTTTCTTT.

The genes are TRBV5-4 and TRBJ1-1, with 7 bases that match TRBD1. V was clipped by 4 bases and J by 4 bases; unmatched bases: 7. The CDR3 length is 14 residues. Germline V gives CDR1 SGHNT, CDR2 YYREEE (reference sequence). CDR3 amino acids: CASSPKQGFTEAFF. The CDR3 DNA is TGTGCCAGCAGCCCGAAACAGGGGTTCACTGAAGCTTTCTTT.

This sequence joins TRBV5-1 and TRBJ2-5; D is undetermined. The CDR3 extends over 13 amino acids. V lost 4 bases and J lost 4, with 11 bases in between. From germline, CDR1 is SGHRS and CDR2 YFSETQ. The CDR3 spells CASSRGSGETQYF. In DNA, the CDR3 is TGCGCCAGCAGCCGCGGATCGGGAGAGACCCAGTACTTC.

The chain joins TRBV5-1 to TRBJ2-3; 10 bases are a match to TRBD1. With 0 bases clipped from V and 3 bases from J, the junction kept 10 bases outside the gene matches. Germline values: CDR1 SGHRS, CDR2 YFSETQ. The CDR3 has 18 amino acids. The CDR3 reads CASSLVFASDRGTDTQYF. The CDR3 DNA is TGCGCCAGCAGCTTGGTATTCGCATCGGACAGGGGGACAGATACGCAGTATTTT.

The rearrangement links TRBV2 to TRBJ1-5; 7 bases match TRBD1. CDR3 length: 15 amino acids. Germline values: CDR1 SNHLY, CDR2 FYNNEI. Trimming removed 5 bases from V and 7 bases from J; junction bases left unmatched: 11. The CDR3 reads CASSPLDRLSQPQHF. The CDR3 DNA is TGTGCCAGCAGTCCACTGGACAGGTTATCCCAGCCCCAGCATTTT.

This chain connects TRBV6-1 to TRBJ2-1, with D unclear. This CDR3 contains 13 residues. The V end lost 4 bases, the J end lost 8 bases, and 12 bases lay between the germline ends. Germline CDR1 and CDR2: MNHNS and SASEGT. The CDR3 DNA reads as TGTGCCAGCAGTGGGGCGGCTGTTGATGAGCAGTTCTTC. Translating it yields CASSGAAVDEQFF.

V usage is TRBV28 and J usage is TRBJ1-4; 12 nucleotides match TRBD1. The CDR3 spans 14 residues. V lost 6 bases, J lost 8 bases, and 4 bases stayed unmatched. Germline V lookup: CDR1 MDHEN, CDR2 SYDVKM. As DNA, the CDR3 is TGTGCCAGCAGGCGGGACAGGGGGCAGGAAAAACTGTTTTTT. Translation: CASRRDRGQEKLFF.

The CDR3 DNA sequence: TGTGCCAGCAGCCAAGATTCAGGGCAAGCGCAGTATTTT. Its translation: CASSQDSGQAQYF. V usage is TRBV14 and J usage is TRBJ2-3, with D maybe TRBD1 (5 bases). The V gene's germline CDR1 is SGHDN and CDR2 FVKESK. The CDR3 sequence is 13 residues long. V lost 0 bases and J 10 bases, leaving 11 bases between the germline ends.

The chain uses TRBV6-5 and TRBJ1-2; 7 nucleotides match TRBD1. Germline loops: CDR1 MNHEY, CDR2 SVGAGI. This CDR3 has 15 amino acids. Trimming cost V 0 bases and J 4 bases; bases outside gene matches: 5. The CDR3 region is CASSYSAGTAYGYTF. CDR3 in DNA: TGTGCCAGCAGTTACTCCGCCGGGACAGCCTATGGCTACACCTTC.

The rearrangement uses TRBV7-9 and TRBJ2-3; 9 bases are shared with TRBD2. CDR3 size: 15 residues. Germline V gene sequence: CDR1 SEHNR, CDR2 FQNEAQ (reference sequence). J was trimmed by 1 base and V by 5 bases; bases with no gene match: 4. The CDR3 nucleotides read TGTGCCAGCAGCAGGGTAGCGGGAGGCACAGATACGCAGTATTTT. Protein sequence: CASSRVAGGTDTQYF. The full variable domain, completed using reference TRBV7-9 and TRBJ2-3, is DTGVSQNPRHKITKRGQNVTFRCDPISEHNRLYWYRQTLGQGPEFLTYFQNEAQLEKSRLLSDRFSAERPKGSFSTLEIQRTEQGDSAMYLCASSRVAGGTDTQYFGPGTRLTVL.

This chain uses TRBV5-1 with TRBJ1-1; tentative D call: TRBD1 (5 bases). The germline V and J ends were trimmed by 4 bases and 7 bases, with 20 bases remaining between them. From germline, CDR1 is SGHRS and CDR2 YFSETQ. This CDR3 contains 15 residues. CDR3 DNA: TGCGCCAGCAGCCAATGGAGTGGGGGGTCCGGTGAAGCTTTCTTT. Its protein product is CASSQWSGGSGEAFF.

This rearrangement joins TRBV7-6 to TRBJ1-5; D is undetermined. The V gene's germline CDR1 is SGHVS and CDR2 FNYEAQ. CDR3 length: 13 amino acids. V was trimmed by 5 bases and J by 3 bases, leaving 8 bases between them. The CDR3 region is CASSAQDNQPQHF. In DNA form, the CDR3 reads TGTGCCAGCAGCGCGCAAGACAATCAGCCCCAGCATTTT.

The chain recombines TRBV6-1 with TRBJ2-6; TRBD1 matches at 10 bases. The CDR3 sequence is 17 residues long. The V and J ends lost 4 bases and 0 bases, in that order; junction bases with no gene match: 3. Germline assignment: CDR1 MNHNS and CDR2 SASEGT. The CDR3, as DNA: TGTGCCAGCAGTGGGGGACAGGGGACCTCTGGGGCCAACGTCCTGACTTTC. It encodes CASSGGQGTSGANVLTF.

The chain has TRBV29-1 and TRBJ1-5; possibly TRBD1 for D (5 bases). Germline V gives CDR1 SQVTM, CDR2 ANQGSEA. The germline V and J ends were trimmed by 3 bases and 2 bases, with 11 bases remaining between them. The CDR3 consists of 14 residues. The CDR3 region is CSVDVGGGNQPQHF. The DNA of the CDR3 is TGCAGCGTTGATGTGGGGGGGGGCAATCAGCCCCAGCATTTT.

This chain joins TRBV28 and TRBJ2-7; D is unresolved. The CDR3 consists of 13 residues. V was pared by 5 bases and J by 3 bases, with 11 bases between. Germline loops: CDR1 MDHEN, CDR2 SYDVKM. CDR3 residues: CASSPPGSYEQYF. Here the CDR3 DNA reads TGTGCCAGCAGTCCCCCCGGTAGCTACGAGCAGTACTTC.

Only one count was recorded for this clone. The chain has TRBV30 and TRBJ2-5; TRBD2 aligns across 7 bases. Germline assignment: CDR1 GTSNPN and CDR2 SVGIG (reference sequence). The CDR3 extends over 14 amino acids. The V and J ends lost 0 bases and 4 bases, in that order; junction bases with no gene match: 5. CDR3: CAWSVFGGRETQYF. The CDR3 DNA sequence: TGTGCCTGGAGTGTTTTTGGCGGGAGAGAGACCCAGTACTTC.

This clone was observed a single time. The V call is TRBV5-4, the J call TRBJ2-7, with TRBD2 matching 9 bases. The CDR3 contains 15 residues. Germline CDR1 reads SGHNT; CDR2 reads YYREEE (reference sequence). Trimming at V came to 4 bases and at J to 6 bases, leaving 11 bases not matched to a gene. In DNA, the CDR3 is TGTGCCAGCAGCGACGCTAGCGGGAACGGATTCGAGCAGTACTTC. The encoded protein is CASSDASGNGFEQYF.

The table lists this clone with a count of one. The V call is TRBV19, the J call TRBJ1-4; D remains unclear. The CDR3 is 16 residues long. The germline V gene has CDR1 LNHDA and CDR2 SQIVND (reference sequence). V lost 4 bases, J lost 2 bases, and 14 bases lay in between. CDR3 in amino acids: CASSTQASTTNEKLFF. CDR3 coding DNA: TGTGCCAGTAGTACCCAGGCATCAACGACTAATGAAAAACTGTTTTTT.

The rearrangement links TRBV7-8 to TRBJ2-1, with 9 bases matching TRBD1. The germline V gene has CDR1 SGHVS and CDR2 FQNEAQ. This CDR3 is 12 amino acids long. V was pared by 2 bases and J by 10 bases, with 0 bases of the junction left unmatched. The CDR3 is CASSLTGGEQFF. Here the CDR3 DNA reads TGTGCCAGCAGCTTAACAGGGGGCGAGCAGTTCTTC.

The chain couples TRBV30 to TRBJ2-3; perhaps TRBD1 as D (6 bases). Germline loops: CDR1 GTSNPN, CDR2 SVGIG (reference sequence). V lost 4 bases and J 0 bases, leaving 11 bases between the germline ends. This CDR3 spans 14 amino acids. In nucleotides, the CDR3 is TGTGCCTGGAAAACAGGGTATAGCACAGATACGCAGTATTTT. It is translated as CAWKTGYSTDTQYF.

This clone was detected only a few times. The chain uses TRBV9 and TRBJ1-2; TRBD1 matches 7 bases. In germline, CDR1 is SGDLS, CDR2 YYNGEE. Losses at the gene ends were 0 bases for V and 7 bases for J; bases not matched to a gene: 15. CDR3 length equals 17 residues. This CDR3 reads CASSVGAGGDREGGYTF. DNA of the CDR3: TGTGCCAGCAGCGTAGGGGCCGGGGGTGACAGGGAAGGTGGCTACACCTTC. Full variable domain (outside the CDR3, taken from reference TRBV9 and TRBJ1-2): DSGVTQTPKHLITATGQRVTLRCSPRSGDLSVYWYQQSLDQGLQFLIQYYNGEERAKGNILERFSAQQFPDLHSELNLSSLELGDSALYFCASSVGAGGDREGGYTFGSGTRLTVV.

The rearrangement links TRBV30 to TRBJ2-2, with TRBD1 matching 9 bases. The CDR3 runs to 16 residues. The V gene's germline CDR1 is GTSNPN and CDR2 SVGIG (reference sequence). Trimming took 3 bases from V and 4 from J; bases not matched to a gene: 9. CDR3 sequence (DNA): TGTGCCTGGAGAATGGCCGGGACAGGGATCACCGGGGAGCTGTTTTTT. Its protein is CAWRMAGTGITGELFF.

This clone was picked up a small number of times. This chain uses TRBV6-1 with TRBJ1-2; D not certain. Per germline, CDR1 MNHNS and CDR2 SASEGT. V dropped 3 bases and J dropped 4 bases, with 12 bases sitting between them. CDR3 length: 14 residues. CDR3 in amino acids: CASSDPWGSYGYTF. The CDR3 DNA reads TGTGCCAGCAGTGATCCTTGGGGATCCTATGGCTACACCTTC.

This clone was counted between two and nine times. The chain links TRBV29-1 to TRBJ2-2, with a tentative D call TRBD2 (5 bases). Germline V gene sequence: CDR1 SQVTM, CDR2 ANQGSEA. This CDR3 has 15 amino acids. V lost 4 bases and J 5 bases, leaving 17 bases between the germline ends. This CDR3 is CSVATFEGRTGELFF. Here the CDR3 DNA reads TGCAGCGTTGCAACCTTTGAGGGCCGGACCGGGGAGCTGTTTTTT.

This chain links TRBV28 with TRBJ1-1; maybe TRBD1 (6 bases). The germline V gene has CDR1 MDHEN and CDR2 SYDVKM. The CDR3 contains 15 residues. V was trimmed by 4 bases and J by 4 bases, leaving 16 bases between them. For the CDR3, the DNA is TGTGCCAGCAGTTCCGTCGGGGGCGGAGGCACTGAAGCTTTCTTT. It is translated as CASSSVGGGGTEAFF.

V usage is TRBV10-3 and J usage is TRBJ1-2; D uncertain. Between the trimmed V and J ends, which lost 3 bases and 6 bases, there was a span of 14 bases. In germline, CDR1 is ENHRY, CDR2 SYGVKD. This CDR3 is 14 amino acids long. This CDR3 is CAISDLLGGDGYTF. The CDR3 DNA reads as TGTGCCATCAGTGACCTACTGGGCGGGGATGGCTACACCTTC.

The rearrangement uses TRBV5-1 and TRBJ2-5; the match to TRBD1 covers 7 bases. Germline V lookup: CDR1 SGHRS, CDR2 YFSETQ. The CDR3 is made up of 15 amino acids. The V gene end was trimmed by 5 bases and the J gene end by 2 bases; junction bases not matched to a gene: 9. For the CDR3, the DNA is TGCGCCAGCAGTCGAGACCCGGGACAGCAAGAGACCCAGTACTTC. It translates to CASSRDPGQQETQYF.

The V gene is TRBV30, the J gene TRBJ2-3; a weak D match, TRBD2 (6 bases). The germline V gene has CDR1 GTSNPN and CDR2 SVGIG (reference sequence). The ends were cut back, 2 bases at V and 0 bases at J, with 9 bases in the middle. The CDR3 consists of 14 residues. This CDR3 is CAWSRLESTDTQYF. CDR3 nucleotide sequence: TGTGCCTGGAGTCGACTAGAAAGCACAGATACGCAGTATTTT. Drawing the rest from reference TRBV30 and TRBJ2-3, the complete variable domain is SQTIHQWPATLVQPVGSPLSLECTVEGTSNPNLYWYRQAAGRGLQLLFYSVGIGQISSEVPQNLSASRPQDRQFILSSKKLLLSDSGFYLCAWSRLESTDTQYFGPGTRLTVL.

The chain has TRBV2 and TRBJ2-7, with 7 nucleotides matching TRBD1. V shed 3 bases, J shed 0 bases, and the junction held 5 bases outside the gene matches. The CDR3 has 15 amino acids. The V gene's germline CDR1 is SNHLY and CDR2 FYNNEI. The CDR3 spells CASSDPGTASYEQYF. DNA of the CDR3: TGTGCCAGCAGTGACCCCGGGACAGCCTCCTACGAGCAGTACTTC. The full variable domain, in which reference TRBV2 and TRBJ2-7 provide the parts outside the CDR3, is EPEVTQTPSHQVTQMGQEVILRCVPISNHLYFYWYRQILGQKVEFLVSFYNNEISEKSEIFDDQFSVERPDGSNFTLKIRSTKLEDSAMYFCASSDPGTASYEQYFGPGTRLTVT.

The chain combines TRBV28 with TRBJ1-5; D unresolved. CDR1 MDHEN and CDR2 SYDVKM come from the germline V gene. V lost 6 bases and J 7 bases, leaving 10 bases between the germline ends. CDR3 length equals 12 residues. CDR3: CASSQRGQPQHF. Written as DNA, the CDR3 is TGTGCCAGCAGCCAGAGAGGCCAGCCCCAGCATTTT.